These 10 T cell receptor beta chains originate from one sample sequenced in a study of response to subunit inactivated influenza vaccine. One entry per CDR3 protein results from TCRdb running MiXCR on the RT-PCR reads. The data contain 530,000 or so distinct CDR3 sequences, 10% to 15% of them singletons. This material consisted of PBMCs from blood, taken on the day of vaccination. Receptors originate from a man aged 45-65 years who received an inactivated influenza vaccine.

This clonotype has more than one count but fewer than ten. The V and J genes are TRBV2 and TRBJ1-5, with 8 bases lining up with TRBD1. The germline V gene encodes CDR1 SNHLY and CDR2 FYNNEI. This CDR3 has 16 residues. With 7 bases clipped from V and 2 bases from J, the junction kept 10 bases outside the gene matches. The CDR3 is CASTDRGRYGNQPQHF. CDR3 DNA sequence: TGTGCCAGCACAGACAGGGGAAGATATGGCAATCAGCCCCAGCATTTT.

This clonotype has a handful of counts. The chain carries TRBV28 and TRBJ1-5; a weak D match, TRBD1 (5 bases). V gave up 3 bases and J gave up 1 base, with 19 bases separating them. CDR1 is MDHEN, CDR2 SYDVKM, per germline. The CDR3 loop spans 18 amino acids. This chain's CDR3 is CASSFGGVAGGSNQPQHF. For the CDR3, the DNA is TGTGCCAGCAGTTTCGGGGGTGTAGCGGGAGGCAGCAATCAGCCCCAGCATTTT.

This chain connects TRBV3-1 to TRBJ2-7; 9 bases align to TRBD1. The CDR3 totals 17 residues. Trimming removed 11 bases from V and 3 bases from J; junction bases left unmatched: 20. Germline CDR1 and CDR2: LGHDT and YNNKEL (reference sequence). The CDR3 nucleotides read TGTGCCTGCTCCCCAACGGCGACAACAGGGGGCAACTACGAGCAGTACTTC. It yields the protein CACSPTATTGGNYEQYF.

This clonotype was recorded a few times. The J gene is TRBJ1-2, the V gene TRBV4-3, with D uncertain. The V gene's germline CDR1 is LGHNA and CDR2 YSLEER. V lost 0 bases to trimming and J lost 7 bases, with 12 bases between them. This CDR3 has 14 residues. The CDR3 reads CASSQDRMPLGYTF. Written as DNA, the CDR3 is TGCGCCAGCAGCCAAGATCGGATGCCTCTTGGCTACACCTTC.

This clonotype was observed a few times. The gene calls are TRBV2 and TRBJ2-1; D not resolved. Deletions cut 2 bases from V and 3 bases from J, with 5 bases between. The length of the CDR3 is 13 residues. Germline lookup yields CDR1 SNHLY and CDR2 FYNNEI. CDR3 loop: CASSEPNYNEQFF. The CDR3 DNA sequence: TGTGCCAGCAGTGAACCTAACTACAATGAGCAGTTCTTC.

V gene TRBV12-3 or TRBV12-4 combines with J gene TRBJ1-4; 8 positions agree with TRBD1. V was clipped by 5 bases and J by 8 bases; unmatched bases: 10. This CDR3 has 15 amino acids. For the CDR3, the DNA is TGTGCCAGCAGTAGACCTGCAGGGGGCGACGAAAAACTGTTTTTT. Translation gives CASSRPAGGDEKLFF.

This clonotype was seen a handful of times. The V and J genes are TRBV6-1 and TRBJ1-5; 10 bases match TRBD1. The CDR3 is 15 amino acids. CDR1 is MNHNS, CDR2 SASEGT, per germline. V dropped 3 bases and J dropped 5; count of bases not matched to a gene: 4. The CDR3 nucleotides read TGTGCCAGCAGTGACCGGGACAGGGGTGATCAGCCCCAGCATTTT. It yields the protein CASSDRDRGDQPQHF.

The table lists this clonotype with a few counts. The chain is built from TRBV2 and TRBJ1-3; D is ambiguous. Looked up from germline, CDR1 is SNHLY and CDR2 is FYNNEI. The ends were cut back, 0 bases at V and 4 bases at J, with 1 base in the middle. The CDR3 has 12 residues. This CDR3 is CASSEAGNTIYF. The DNA for the CDR3 is TGTGCCAGCAGTGAAGCGGGAAACACCATATATTTT. Variable domain in full (rest from reference TRBV2 and TRBJ1-3): EPEVTQTPSHQVTQMGQEVILRCVPISNHLYFYWYRQILGQKVEFLVSFYNNEISEKSEIFDDQFSVERPDGSNFTLKIRSTKLEDSAMYFCASSEAGNTIYFGEGSWLTVV.

This clonotype is a singleton in its sample. One end of the junction does not line up with germline, which may come from a read error. The chain couples TRBV7-9 to TRBJ1-5; perhaps TRBD1 as D (5 bases). Germline assignment: CDR1 SEHNR and CDR2 FQNEAQ (reference sequence). The CDR3 extends over 13 amino acids. The CDR3 coding sequence is TGTGCCAACAGCCTTCAGGGAGACCAGCCCCAGCATTTT. Protein product: CANSLQGDQPQHF.

This clonotype has only a few counts. V and J are TRBV27 and TRBJ2-2; possible D gene TRBD1, 6 bases. The CDR3 has 17 residues. The germline V and J ends were trimmed by 3 bases and 6 bases, with 20 bases remaining between them. From germline, CDR1 is MNHEY and CDR2 SMNVEV (reference sequence). In DNA form, the CDR3 reads TGTGCCAGCAGTTTCCGACAGGTTTCCCACCAGCCCGGGGAGCTGTTTTTT. This encodes CASSFRQVSHQPGELFF.